This entry concerns a single TCR beta chain. Being one base from a much bigger clone, this may be a read error. This sample is part of a study of spatial heterogeneity in lung cancer. V shed 8 bases, J shed 3 bases, and the junction held 8 bases outside the gene matches. From germline, CDR1 is DFQATT and CDR2 SNEGSKA (reference sequence). The CDR3 loop spans 13 amino acids. The time point is: sample taken at primary tumor resection. Material for sequencing was whole RNA from tumor, nontumor lung or frozen PBMC, left unsorted. TCRdb fed the 5' RACE reads into MiXCR, producing one record per CDR3 protein. The table shows 8,500 to 14,000 distinct CDR3 sequences, with more than 3.5% occurring only once.

Sequencing was performed on PBMCs, taken at surgery. The sequence was obtained from a female donor with early-stage non-small cell lung cancer. The rearrangement links TRBV20-1 to TRBJ2-7; TRBD1 aligns across 9 bases. Written as DNA, the CDR3 is TGCAGTACACAAAGACAGGGGGTCTACGAGCAGTACTTC. It yields the protein CSTQRQGVYEQYF.